These T cell receptor beta chains were read from a single sample in a study of PD-1 blockade in mismatch repair-deficient tumors. Profiled with immunoSEQ multiplex PCR; TCRdb holds only in-frame clones, not every one. This repertoire shows about 130,000 clones, approximately 91% found once; its top ten account for about an eighth. Sequenced material: peripheral blood, taken 72 weeks after starting pembrolizumab. The receptors were sampled from an adult with mismatch repair-deficient cancer. The CDR3 runs from the conserved cysteine through the conserved F or W. The D gene is left open where the match is weak. Clone size appears in some rows only: once, few, many, or a class for an expanded clone.

clone_size: NA; d_call: NA; v_call: TRBV13; j_call: TRBJ1-5; cdr3_nt: TGTGCCAGCAGTTTAGGACAGTATAGCAATCAGCCCCAGCATTTT; cdr3_aa: CASSLGQYSNQPQHF
clone_size: NA; d_call: NA; v_call: TRBV9; j_call: TRBJ1-3; cdr3_nt: TGTGCCAGCAGCGTAGGGGGACAAAGAAACACCATATATTTT; cdr3_aa: CASSVGGQRNTIYF
clone_size: NA; d_call: NA; v_call: TRBV2; j_call: TRBJ1-5; cdr3_nt: TGTGCCAGCAGTGACCGTCCCAAGGGGAATCAGCCCCAGCATTTT; cdr3_aa: CASSDRPKGNQPQHF
clone_size: NA; d_call: NA; v_call: TRBV5-1; j_call: TRBJ1-1; cdr3_nt: TGCGCCAGCAGCCCCCTTTCGGGACGTCGAATGGCTTTCTTT; cdr3_aa: CASSPLSGRRMAFF
clone_size: once; d_call: NA; v_call: TRBV28; j_call: TRBJ1-1; cdr3_nt: TGTGCCAGCAGTTTATCGACAGGCGGGGACACTGAAGCTTTCTTT; cdr3_aa: CASSLSTGGDTEAFF
clone_size: NA; d_call: NA; v_call: TRBV4-3; j_call: TRBJ2-3; cdr3_nt: TGCGCCAGCAGCCAGGGTAGCACAGATACGCAGTATTTT; cdr3_aa: CASSQGSTDTQYF
clone_size: NA; d_call: TRBD1; v_call: TRBV30; j_call: TRBJ2-6; cdr3_nt: TGTGCCTATGACAGGGGAATAGCTGGGGCCAACGTCCTGACTTTC; cdr3_aa: CAYDRGIAGANVLTF
clone_size: NA; d_call: TRBD1; v_call: TRBV6-1; j_call: TRBJ2-1; cdr3_nt: TGTGCCAGCAGTGGATCGGGACAGTTATACAATGAGCAGTTCTTC; cdr3_aa: CASSGSGQLYNEQFF
clone_size: once; d_call: NA; v_call: TRBV7-2; j_call: TRBJ1-1; cdr3_nt: TGTGCCCACGGAGGGCAGGTTGGCACTGAAGCTTTCTTT; cdr3_aa: CAHGGQVGTEAFF
clone_size: NA; d_call: NA; v_call: TRBV30; j_call: TRBJ2-3; cdr3_nt: TGTGCCTGGAGAGTATTAGGCAGGGATACGCAGTATTTT; cdr3_aa: CAWRVLGRDTQYF
clone_size: NA; d_call: TRBD2; v_call: TRBV4-2; j_call: TRBJ2-1; cdr3_nt: TGTGCCAGCAGCCAAGAAGGACTAGCGGCGCGGAAGCAGTTCTTC; cdr3_aa: CASSQEGLAARKQFF
clone_size: NA; d_call: NA; v_call: TRBV27; j_call: TRBJ2-7; cdr3_nt: TGTGCCAGCAGTTTACTAGGGGCAGGGGATAACGAGCAGTACTTC; cdr3_aa: CASSLLGAGDNEQYF
clone_size: NA; d_call: TRBD2; v_call: TRBV30; j_call: TRBJ2-1; cdr3_nt: TGTGCCTGGAGTGGGGCTAGCGGGGCGAGCTCCTACAATGAGCAGTTCTTC; cdr3_aa: CAWSGASGASSYNEQFF
clone_size: NA; d_call: NA; v_call: TRBV18; j_call: TRBJ2-5; cdr3_nt: TGTGCCAGCTCCCTCCAAGAGACCCAGTACTTC; cdr3_aa: CASSLQETQYF
clone_size: NA; d_call: NA; v_call: TRBV29-1; j_call: TRBJ2-1; cdr3_nt: TGCAGCGTTGAAGGCCCTGAGGAGCGGAATACCGCCTACAATGAGCAGTTCTTC; cdr3_aa: CSVEGPEERNTAYNEQFF
clone_size: NA; d_call: NA; v_call: TRBV5-8; j_call: TRBJ2-1; cdr3_nt: TGTGCCAGCAGCTTGGATGGCAATGAGCAGTTCTTC; cdr3_aa: CASSLDGNEQFF
clone_size: NA; d_call: TRBD2; v_call: TRBV5-4; j_call: TRBJ2-7; cdr3_nt: TGTGCCAGCAGCCAAGGCCAGGGACTAGCGGGTTTTTCCTACGAGCAGTACTTC; cdr3_aa: CASSQGQGLAGFSYEQYF
clone_size: NA; d_call: NA; v_call: TRBV28; j_call: TRBJ1-2; cdr3_nt: TGTGCCAGCAGTTTCGGGGACGGAGCCTATGGCTACACCTTC; cdr3_aa: CASSFGDGAYGYTF
clone_size: NA; d_call: NA; v_call: TRBV4-3; j_call: TRBJ2-1; cdr3_nt: TGCGCCAGCAGCCAAGATGGGAACAGGTTAAATGAGCAGTTCTTC; cdr3_aa: CASSQDGNRLNEQFF
clone_size: medium-sized; d_call: TRBD1; v_call: TRBV2; j_call: TRBJ2-7; cdr3_nt: TGTGCCAGCAGGGGACAGGGTGGTGGCGAGCAGTACTTC; cdr3_aa: CASRGQGGGEQYF
clone_size: NA; d_call: TRBD2; v_call: TRBV12-5; j_call: TRBJ2-2; cdr3_nt: TGTGCTAGTGGCTCTGATGTAGCGGGAGCGAACACCGGGGAGCTGTTTTTT; cdr3_aa: CASGSDVAGANTGELFF
clone_size: once; d_call: NA; v_call: TRBV4-1; j_call: TRBJ2-3; cdr3_nt: TGCGCCAGCAGCCAAGGTCCTTTCACAGATACGCAGTATTTT; cdr3_aa: CASSQGPFTDTQYF
clone_size: NA; d_call: TRBD1; v_call: TRBV7-9; j_call: TRBJ2-2; cdr3_nt: TGTGCCAGCAGCTTCGGCCAGGGGGCGCGGCCGAGCACCGGGGAGCTGTTTTTT; cdr3_aa: CASSFGQGARPSTGELFF
clone_size: NA; d_call: NA; v_call: TRBV19; j_call: TRBJ2-1; cdr3_nt: TGTGCCAGTAGTTCTCTCGCGGGTTGGTACAATGAGCAGTTCTTC; cdr3_aa: CASSSLAGWYNEQFF
clone_size: NA; d_call: NA; v_call: TRBV6-6; j_call: TRBJ2-1; cdr3_nt: TGTGCCAGCAGTTACTCGTTCGGTAATGAGCAGTTCTTC; cdr3_aa: CASSYSFGNEQFF
clone_size: NA; d_call: NA; v_call: TRBV4-1; j_call: TRBJ2-7; cdr3_nt: TGCGCCAGCAGCCAAGAAGCATCCTACGAGCAGTACTTC; cdr3_aa: CASSQEASYEQYF
clone_size: NA; d_call: NA; v_call: TRBV18; j_call: TRBJ2-1; cdr3_nt: TGTGCCAGCTCACCACCACGCCTGTACAATGAGCAGTTCTTC; cdr3_aa: CASSPPRLYNEQFF
clone_size: NA; d_call: NA; v_call: TRBV4-1; j_call: TRBJ2-5; cdr3_nt: TGCGCCAGCAGCCAAGTGTACAGAGAAGAGACCCAGTACTTC; cdr3_aa: CASSQVYREETQYF
clone_size: NA; d_call: NA; v_call: TRBV12-5; j_call: TRBJ2-3; cdr3_nt: TGTGCTAGTGGTTCCCCTAGGAGCACAGATACGCAGTATTTT; cdr3_aa: CASGSPRSTDTQYF
clone_size: NA; d_call: TRBD1; v_call: TRBV7-6; j_call: TRBJ2-7; cdr3_nt: TGTGCCAGCAGCTTGCGTCGGGGGACAGGGAGGGAGGAGCAGTACTTC; cdr3_aa: CASSLRRGTGREEQYF
clone_size: NA; d_call: NA; v_call: TRBV4-3; j_call: TRBJ1-4; cdr3_nt: TGCGCCAGCAGCCAAAGCCGGTGGCAGTTAGGTGAAAAACTGTTTTTT; cdr3_aa: CASSQSRWQLGEKLFF
clone_size: NA; d_call: NA; v_call: TRBV6-1; j_call: TRBJ2-2; cdr3_nt: TGTGCCAGCAGTGATTGGGGCAGGACCGGGGAGCTGTTTTTT; cdr3_aa: CASSDWGRTGELFF
clone_size: NA; d_call: TRBD2; v_call: TRBV9; j_call: TRBJ2-1; cdr3_nt: TGTGCCAGCAGCGTAGAGTCTAGCGGGAGGGCCGTAAATGAGCAGTTCTTC; cdr3_aa: CASSVESSGRAVNEQFF
clone_size: NA; d_call: NA; v_call: TRBV7-9; j_call: TRBJ2-4; cdr3_nt: TGTGCCAGCAGCTTAGATGTAAACATTCAGTACTTC; cdr3_aa: CASSLDVNIQYF
clone_size: NA; d_call: TRBD2; v_call: TRBV10-3; j_call: TRBJ2-7; cdr3_nt: TGTGCCATCAGTGAGATTGCTCTGGCGGGAGTGTCCTACGAGCAGTACTTC; cdr3_aa: CAISEIALAGVSYEQYF
clone_size: NA; d_call: NA; v_call: TRBV6-5; j_call: TRBJ2-7; cdr3_nt: TGTGCCAGCAGTTACCCCGCATTTGACTACGAGCAGTACTTC; cdr3_aa: CASSYPAFDYEQYF
clone_size: NA; d_call: TRBD2; v_call: TRBV7-6; j_call: TRBJ2-1; cdr3_nt: TGTGCCAGCAGCTCTCTAGCGGGATGGGATGAGCAGTTCTTC; cdr3_aa: CASSSLAGWDEQFF
clone_size: NA; d_call: NA; v_call: TRBV21-1; j_call: TRBJ2-7; cdr3_nt: TGTGCCAGCAGCAGAGGGAGGAGCTCCTACGAGCAGTACTTC; cdr3_aa: CASSRGRSSYEQYF
clone_size: NA; d_call: NA; v_call: TRBV4-1; j_call: TRBJ1-1; cdr3_nt: TGCGCCAGCAGCCAAGAATGGACGGAGAACACTGAAGCTTTCTTT; cdr3_aa: CASSQEWTENTEAFF
clone_size: NA; d_call: NA; v_call: TRBV28; j_call: TRBJ2-3; cdr3_nt: TGTGCCAGCAGTTTTCTCGGGAGCACAGATACGCAGTATTTT; cdr3_aa: CASSFLGSTDTQYF
clone_size: NA; d_call: TRBD1; v_call: TRBV27; j_call: TRBJ2-7; cdr3_nt: TGTGCCAGCAGTGGGTCGGACAGGGCTCTCGAGCAGTACTTC; cdr3_aa: CASSGSDRALEQYF
clone_size: few; d_call: TRBD2; v_call: TRBV6-5; j_call: TRBJ2-7; cdr3_nt: TGTGCCAGCAGTTACTTTCGGACTAGCGGCTACGAGCAGTACTTC; cdr3_aa: CASSYFRTSGYEQYF
clone_size: NA; d_call: NA; v_call: TRBV4-1; j_call: TRBJ1-5; cdr3_nt: TGCGCCAGCAGCCAAGAGTGGTGGGGTGGACAGCCTAATCAGCCCCAGCATTTT; cdr3_aa: CASSQEWWGGQPNQPQHF
clone_size: few; d_call: NA; v_call: TRBV5-1; j_call: TRBJ2-7; cdr3_nt: TGCGCCAGCAGTCGAGACCTCTACGAGCAGTACTTC; cdr3_aa: CASSRDLYEQYF
clone_size: NA; d_call: NA; v_call: TRBV28; j_call: TRBJ1-4; cdr3_nt: TGTGCCAGTCAGGCGTTTTCTAATGAAAAACTGTTTTTT; cdr3_aa: CASQAFSNEKLFF
clone_size: NA; d_call: NA; v_call: TRBV30; j_call: TRBJ1-5; cdr3_nt: TGTGCCTGGAGTGTTCGGACAGCTTTCTATCAGCCCCAGCATTTT; cdr3_aa: CAWSVRTAFYQPQHF
clone_size: NA; d_call: NA; v_call: TRBV7-9; j_call: TRBJ2-5; cdr3_nt: TGTGCCAGCAGCAAACAGGGCCAAGAGACCCAGTACTTC; cdr3_aa: CASSKQGQETQYF
clone_size: once; d_call: NA; v_call: TRBV30; j_call: TRBJ1-5; cdr3_nt: TGTGCCTGGAGTGTAGGCAGGGCGAAGGGCAATCAGCCCCAGCATTTT; cdr3_aa: CAWSVGRAKGNQPQHF
clone_size: NA; d_call: TRBD2; v_call: TRBV7-2; j_call: TRBJ2-3; cdr3_nt: TGTGCCAGCAGCCCAGGGTCTAGCGGGGCTGATACGCAGTATTTT; cdr3_aa: CASSPGSSGADTQYF
clone_size: NA; d_call: NA; v_call: TRBV4-3; j_call: TRBJ2-2; cdr3_nt: TGCGCCAGCAGCCAAGATAGATCGGGGGGCCGGGAGCTGTTTTTT; cdr3_aa: CASSQDRSGGRELFF